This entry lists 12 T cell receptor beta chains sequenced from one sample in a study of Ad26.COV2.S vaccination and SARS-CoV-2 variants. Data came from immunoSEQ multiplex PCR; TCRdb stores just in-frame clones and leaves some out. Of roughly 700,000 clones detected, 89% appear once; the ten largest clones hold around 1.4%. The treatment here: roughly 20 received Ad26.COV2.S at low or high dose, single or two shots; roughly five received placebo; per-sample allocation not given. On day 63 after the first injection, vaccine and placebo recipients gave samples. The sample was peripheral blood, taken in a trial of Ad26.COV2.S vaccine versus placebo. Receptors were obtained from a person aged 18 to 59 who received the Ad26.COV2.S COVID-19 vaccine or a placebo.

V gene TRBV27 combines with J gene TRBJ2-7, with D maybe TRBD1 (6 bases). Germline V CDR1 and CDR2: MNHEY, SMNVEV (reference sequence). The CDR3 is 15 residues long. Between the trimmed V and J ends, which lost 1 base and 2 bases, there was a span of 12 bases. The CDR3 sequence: CASSLWAGDAYEQYF. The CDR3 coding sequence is TGTGCCAGCAGTTTATGGGCAGGGGATGCCTACGAGCAGTACTTC.

The CDR3 region has the DNA TGTGCCAGCAAAAGTATAAAGGGCCAATCCTACAATGAGCAGTTCTTC. Translation gives CASKSIKGQSYNEQFF. The chain recombines TRBV11-2 with TRBJ2-1; D not resolved. The germline V gene has CDR1 SGHAT and CDR2 FQNNGV. This CDR3 comprises 16 residues. Between the trimmed V and J ends, which lost 7 bases and 1 base, there was a span of 17 bases.

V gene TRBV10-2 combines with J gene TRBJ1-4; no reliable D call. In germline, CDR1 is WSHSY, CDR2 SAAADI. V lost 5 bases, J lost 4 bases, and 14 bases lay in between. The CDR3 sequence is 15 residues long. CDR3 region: CASSTLVGFNEKLFF. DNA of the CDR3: TGCGCCAGCAGTACACTCGTTGGCTTTAATGAAAAACTGTTTTTT.

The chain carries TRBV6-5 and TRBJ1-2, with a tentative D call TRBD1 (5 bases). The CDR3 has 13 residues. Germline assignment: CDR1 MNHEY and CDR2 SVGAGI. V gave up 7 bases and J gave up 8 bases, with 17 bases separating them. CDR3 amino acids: CASINGPEGGYTF. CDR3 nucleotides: TGTGCCAGCATAAACGGCCCGGAGGGGGGCTACACCTTC.

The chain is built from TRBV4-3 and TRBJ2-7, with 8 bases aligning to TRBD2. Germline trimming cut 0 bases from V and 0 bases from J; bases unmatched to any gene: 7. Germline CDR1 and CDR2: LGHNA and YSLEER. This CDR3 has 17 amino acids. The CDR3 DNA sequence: TGCGCCAGCAGCCAAGATAGTAGCAGCGGGGGCTCCTACGAGCAGTACTTC. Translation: CASSQDSSSGGSYEQYF.

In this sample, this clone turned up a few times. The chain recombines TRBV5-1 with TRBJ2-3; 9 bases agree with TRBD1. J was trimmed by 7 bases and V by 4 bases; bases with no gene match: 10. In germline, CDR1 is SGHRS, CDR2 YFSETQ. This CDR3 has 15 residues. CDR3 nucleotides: TGCGCCAGCAGCACCTGGGGACAGGGAGGAAATACGCAGTATTTT. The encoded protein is CASSTWGQGGNTQYF.

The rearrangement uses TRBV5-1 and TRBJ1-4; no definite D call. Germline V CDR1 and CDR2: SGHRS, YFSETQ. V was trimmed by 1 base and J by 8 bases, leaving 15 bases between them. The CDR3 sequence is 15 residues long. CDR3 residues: CASSLRVDSKEKLFF. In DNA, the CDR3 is TGCGCCAGCAGCTTGAGGGTCGATAGTAAGGAAAAACTGTTTTTT.

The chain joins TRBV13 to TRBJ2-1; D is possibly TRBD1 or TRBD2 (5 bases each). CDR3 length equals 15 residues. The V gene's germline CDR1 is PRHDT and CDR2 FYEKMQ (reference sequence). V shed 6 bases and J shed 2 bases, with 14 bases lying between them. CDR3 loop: CASREVGVPYNEQFF. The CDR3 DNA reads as TGTGCCAGCAGGGAGGTGGGGGTCCCCTACAATGAGCAGTTCTTC. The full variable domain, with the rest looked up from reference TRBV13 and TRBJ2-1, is AAGVIQSPRHLIKEKRETATLKCYPIPRHDTVYWYQQGPGQDPQFLISFYEKMQSDKGSIPDRFSAQQFSDYHSELNMSSLELGDSALYFCASREVGVPYNEQFFGPGTRLTVL.

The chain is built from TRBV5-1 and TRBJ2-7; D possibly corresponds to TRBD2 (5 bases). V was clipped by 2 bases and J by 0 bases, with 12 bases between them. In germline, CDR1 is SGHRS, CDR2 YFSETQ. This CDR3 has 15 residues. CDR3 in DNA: TGCGCCAGCAGCTTAGATAGAACTAGCTCCTACGAGCAGTACTTC. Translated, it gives CASSLDRTSSYEQYF.

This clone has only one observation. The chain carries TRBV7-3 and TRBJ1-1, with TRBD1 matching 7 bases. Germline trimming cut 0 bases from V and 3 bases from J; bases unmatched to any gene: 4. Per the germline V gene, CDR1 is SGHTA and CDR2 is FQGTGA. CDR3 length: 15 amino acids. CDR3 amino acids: CASSLTVRGDTEAFF. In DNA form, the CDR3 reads TGTGCCAGCAGCTTAACGGTCAGGGGGGACACTGAAGCTTTCTTT.

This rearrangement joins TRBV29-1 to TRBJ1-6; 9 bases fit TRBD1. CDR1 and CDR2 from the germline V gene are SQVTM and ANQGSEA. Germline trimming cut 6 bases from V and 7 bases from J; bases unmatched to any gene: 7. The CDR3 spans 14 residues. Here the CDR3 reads CSVADDRGNSPLHF. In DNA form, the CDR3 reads TGCAGCGTGGCCGACGACAGGGGGAATTCACCCCTCCACTTT. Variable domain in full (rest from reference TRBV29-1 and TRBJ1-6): SAVISQKPSRDICQRGTSLTIQCQVDSQVTMMFWYRQQPGQSLTLIATANQGSEATYESGFVIDKFPISRPNLTFSTLTVSNMSPEDSSIYLCSVADDRGNSPLHFGNGTRLTVT.

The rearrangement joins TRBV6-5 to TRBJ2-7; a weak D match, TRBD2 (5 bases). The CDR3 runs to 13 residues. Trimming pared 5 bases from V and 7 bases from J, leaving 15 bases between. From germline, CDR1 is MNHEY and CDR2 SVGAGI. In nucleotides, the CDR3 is TGTGCCAGCAGTCCGGGGTCAACGGGGGAGCAGTACTTC. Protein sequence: CASSPGSTGEQYF.